This T cell receptor beta chain was retrieved from a study of follicular helper T cells after annual influenza vaccination. Profiled with immunoSEQ multiplex PCR; TCRdb holds only in-frame clones, not every one. Altogether about 5,600 clones are present, 82% being singletons, with the ten largest covering 0.7% to 0.8%. Deletions cut 5 bases from V and 8 bases from J, with 9 bases between. The CDR3 totals 10 residues. From germline, CDR1 is GTSNPN and CDR2 SVGIG (reference sequence). Indicated time point: 2015-2016 season, pre-vaccination. Sorted blood CD4 subsets were sequenced before and after adults received seasonal inactivated influenza vaccine. Excluded were substance abuse, HIV/AIDS, active cancer, immunomodulatory drugs and active illness.

This specimen was CXCR5- memory CD4+ T cells sorted from blood, taken on the day of influenza vaccination. This clonotype originated in an adult who received the influenza vaccine. This chain uses TRBV30 with TRBJ1-1, with D unclear. The CDR3 loop is CAWGRREAFF. The CDR3 nucleotides read TGTGCCTGGGGCCGTAGAGAAGCTTTCTTT.